This is a list of T cell receptor beta chains from one sample in a study of cytomegalovirus exposure and HLA in healthy donors. The assay was immunoSEQ multiplex PCR, and TCRdb's table has in-frame clones only and misses some. The table has hundreds of thousands of clones, 60% to 80% seen once. Sequencing used PBMCs. The receptors shown here come from a male donor in good health and CMV-seronegative. Each CDR3 is given with its conserved first and last residue. D genes are given only for firm matches. Part of the rows lack a size; the others show once, few, many or a class for expanded clones.

TRBJ2-1,TRBV7-3,NA,NA,TGTGCCAGCAGCCCCCAGGGGTCTAGCAATGAGCAGTTCTTC,CASSPQGSSNEQFF
TRBJ1-6,TRBV6-4,once,NA,TGTGCCAGCAGCCGGAGCTCCTATAATTCACCCCTCCACTTT,CASSRSSYNSPLHF
TRBJ1-1,TRBV9,NA,NA,TGTGCCAGCAGTCCCAGGGGAGATCCTGAAGCTTTCTTT,CASSPRGDPEAFF
TRBJ1-1,TRBV6-1,NA,NA,TGTGCCAGCAGTGAAGGTCCGAGGGACACTGAAGCTTTCTTT,CASSEGPRDTEAFF
TRBJ2-3,TRBV9,NA,TRBD2,TGTGCCAGCAGCCCAACTAGCGGGAACACAGATACGCAGTATTTT,CASSPTSGNTDTQYF
TRBJ1-6,TRBV30,NA,NA,TGTGCCTGGGACCGGGTCCCAAATTCACCCCTCCACTTT,CAWDRVPNSPLHF
TRBJ2-7,TRBV2,NA,NA,TGTGCCAGCAGTGACGCTAGCGACTACGAGCAGTACTTC,CASSDASDYEQYF
TRBJ1-2,TRBV7-7,NA,TRBD1,TGTGCCAGCGGGACAGCATCCTATGGCTACACCTTC,CASGTASYGYTF
TRBJ1-2,TRBV28,NA,NA,TGTGCCAGCAGTCTTGGGGGGACGAGGGGCTACACCTTC,CASSLGGTRGYTF
TRBJ1-5,TRBV6-1,NA,NA,TGTGCCAGCAGCCTAGATGGCAATCAGCCCCAGCATTTT,CASSLDGNQPQHF
TRBJ1-2,TRBV19,NA,NA,TGTGCCTTACCCCCAGGGGTCTATGGCTACACCTTC,CALPPGVYGYTF
TRBJ1-2,TRBV27,NA,TRBD1,TGTGCCAGCTCCGACAGGGGGCTCTATGGCTACACCTTC,CASSDRGLYGYTF
TRBJ2-1,TRBV7-3,NA,TRBD2,TGTGCCAGCAGCTCCCTAGGGACTAGCGGATACAATGAGCAGTTCTTC,CASSSLGTSGYNEQFF
TRBJ2-1,TRBV1,NA,NA,TGCACCAGCAGCCGATCCGCGGGGGGCCTTGAGCAGTTCTTC,CTSSRSAGGLEQFF
TRBJ2-3,TRBV7-3,few,TRBD1,TGTGCCAGCAGTCAAGGCGGACAGGGGGCGCCGAATACGCAGTATTTT,CASSQGGQGAPNTQYF
TRBJ2-3,TRBV6-5,NA,NA,TGTGCCAGCAGTTACGAGTTGAGTAATACGCAGTATTTT,CASSYELSNTQYF
TRBJ1-1,TRBV5-1,NA,NA,TGCGCCAGCAGCTTGGAAGGGGTGACGACTGAAGCTTTCTTT,CASSLEGVTTEAFF
TRBJ2-7,TRBV5-6,few,NA,TGTGCCAGCAGCTTGGGGCAGGGTGCCTACGAGCAGTACTTC,CASSLGQGAYEQYF
TRBJ1-5,TRBV27,NA,NA,TGTGCCAGCAGTTCTAGGCAGGGGAGCAATCAGCCCCAGCATTTT,CASSSRQGSNQPQHF
TRBJ2-7,TRBV5-4,NA,NA,TGTGCCAGCAGCTTGGGGTCCCTGACAGGATCCTACGAGCAGTACTTC,CASSLGSLTGSYEQYF
TRBJ1-2,TRBV19,few,TRBD1,TGTGCCAGTAGTATGGGACAGATGGATGGCTACACCTTC,CASSMGQMDGYTF
TRBJ2-7,TRBV7-9,NA,NA,TGTGCCAGCAGCTTAGCGCCCTACTACGAGCAGTACTTC,CASSLAPYYEQYF
TRBJ2-7,TRBV30,NA,TRBD2,TGTGCCTGCCAAGAGGGACTAGCAACGTACGAGCAGTACTTC,CACQEGLATYEQYF
TRBJ2-1,TRBV11-2,once,TRBD2,TGTGCCAGCAGCTTAAATGAACTGAGCGGGGTTGAGCAGTTCTTC,CASSLNELSGVEQFF
TRBJ1-2,TRBV30,NA,NA,TGTGCCTGGAGTGTATCGGGGGGGAGGTATGGCTACACCTTC,CAWSVSGGRYGYTF
TRBJ2-3,TRBV28,NA,NA,TGTGCCAGCAGACCGCGGTGGGCAGATACGCAGTATTTT,CASRPRWADTQYF
TRBJ2-2,TRBV11-2,NA,TRBD1,TGTGCCAGCAGCTTAGAGGGGACAGGGGGGGCCGGGGAGCTGTTTTTT,CASSLEGTGGAGELFF
TRBJ1-2,TRBV21-1,NA,NA,TGTGCCAGCAGCAGGGAAAAAGGACAGGGAAAGGCCTATGGCTACACCTTC,CASSREKGQGKAYGYTF
TRBJ1-1,TRBV5-1,NA,NA,TGCGCCAGCAACCTAGGGGAAACTAACACTGAAGCTTTCTTT,CASNLGETNTEAFF
TRBJ2-1,TRBV7-7,few,TRBD2,TGTGCTAGCAGCAAGGGGGTAGCGGGAGTGAATGAGCAGTTCTTC,CASSKGVAGVNEQFF
TRBJ2-3,TRBV18,few,TRBD2,TGTGCCAGCTCACCACCCCCCGCACTAGCGTTCGGCACAGATACGCAGTATTTT,CASSPPPALAFGTDTQYF
TRBJ2-7,TRBV5-1,NA,TRBD2,TGCGCCAGCAGCACATGGGGGACTAGCGGCTCGGGCGAGCAGTACTTC,CASSTWGTSGSGEQYF
TRBJ2-7,TRBV19,NA,NA,TGTGCCAGTAGTATTGCCCTCGGGGGGCCGTCGGACGAGCAGTACTTC,CASSIALGGPSDEQYF
TRBJ2-2,TRBV4-3,NA,NA,TGCGCCAGCAGCCAAGATACAGGTGGGGCCGGGGAGCTGTTTTTT,CASSQDTGGAGELFF
TRBJ1-5,TRBV27,NA,NA,TGTGCCAGCTCTCCGGGGGGTGGGGGGAATCAGCCCCAGCATTTT,CASSPGGGGNQPQHF
TRBJ2-7,TRBV7-2,few,NA,TGTGCCAGCAGCTTAGTTAGGGGCAGCTCCTACGAGCAGTACTTC,CASSLVRGSSYEQYF
TRBJ2-3,TRBV5-6,NA,TRBD2,TGTGCCTCCACCGGGAGGGGCACAGATACGCAGTATTTT,CASTGRGTDTQYF
TRBJ1-1,TRBV2,NA,TRBD1,TGTGCCAGCAGCCTGACAGGGGGTGGGGGTGAAGCTTTCTTT,CASSLTGGGGEAFF
TRBJ1-5,TRBV15,NA,NA,TGTGCCACCAGCAGTGATGGACAGTACAATCAGCCCCAGCATTTT,CATSSDGQYNQPQHF
TRBJ2-7,TRBV27,NA,NA,TGTGCCCCCCAGCCGATAGCCCACTCCTACGAGCAGTACTTC,CAPQPIAHSYEQYF
TRBJ2-3,TRBV6-5,NA,NA,TGTGCCAGCAGTGAGGGAGTAGTTGATACGCAGTATTTT,CASSEGVVDTQYF
TRBJ1-6,TRBV4-3,NA,TRBD1,TGCGCCAGCAGCCAAGCACAGGGGGCGCTGAATTCACCCCTCCACTTT,CASSQAQGALNSPLHF
TRBJ1-1,TRBV7-2,NA,TRBD1,TGTGCCAGCAGCTTAGTAGGGACAGGGTCTTACACTGAAGCTTTCTTT,CASSLVGTGSYTEAFF
TRBJ2-7,TRBV9,few,TRBD2,TGTGCCAGCAGCGTAGGCCTAGCGGGAGGATACGAGCAGTACTTC,CASSVGLAGGYEQYF
TRBJ2-7,TRBV7-2,NA,NA,TGTGCCAGCAGCTATTTCACAGGGGAGGAAAAGTACTTC,CASSYFTGEEKYF
TRBJ2-2,TRBV28,NA,TRBD2,TGTGCCAGCAGTTTGGCGGGGGTCAACACCGGGGAGCTGTTTTTT,CASSLAGVNTGELFF